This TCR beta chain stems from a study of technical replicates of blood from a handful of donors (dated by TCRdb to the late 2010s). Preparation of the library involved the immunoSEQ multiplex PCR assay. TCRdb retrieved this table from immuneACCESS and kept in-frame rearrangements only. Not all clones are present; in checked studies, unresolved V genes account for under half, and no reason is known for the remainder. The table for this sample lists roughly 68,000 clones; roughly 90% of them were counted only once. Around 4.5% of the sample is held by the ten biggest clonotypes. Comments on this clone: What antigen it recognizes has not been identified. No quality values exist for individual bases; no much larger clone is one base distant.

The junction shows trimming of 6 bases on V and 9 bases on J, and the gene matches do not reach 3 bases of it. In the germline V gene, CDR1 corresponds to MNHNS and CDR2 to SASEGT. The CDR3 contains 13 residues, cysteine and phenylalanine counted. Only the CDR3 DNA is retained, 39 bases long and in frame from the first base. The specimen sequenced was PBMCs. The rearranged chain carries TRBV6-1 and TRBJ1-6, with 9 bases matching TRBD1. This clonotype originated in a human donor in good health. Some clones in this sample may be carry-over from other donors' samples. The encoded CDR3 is CASRDRGFSPLHF. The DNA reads TGTGCCAGCAGGGACAGGGGATTTTCACCCCTCCACTTT.